The next 25 T cell receptor beta chains were all read from a single sample in a study of T cell changes during pregnancy in multiple sclerosis. Data came from immunoSEQ multiplex PCR; TCRdb stores just in-frame clones and leaves some out. The sample lists approximately 70,000 clones, just over 90% occurring once. Sequencing used CD4+ T cells from peripheral blood mononuclear cells, obtained before pregnancy. Receptor source: a female donor with multiple sclerosis, enrolled in a pregnancy study.

The chain recombines TRBV2 with TRBJ1-1, with a possible D match to TRBD1 (6 bases). V lost 7 bases and J 1 base, leaving 16 bases between the germline ends. The germline CDR1 and CDR2 sequences are SNHLY and FYNNEI. CDR3 length: 15 residues. DNA for the CDR3: TGTGCCAGCACCTGGGGGCGGTCGGGGAACACTGAAGCTTTCTTT. Amino acids: CASTWGRSGNTEAFF.

V is TRBV27 and J is TRBJ2-2; D unresolved. Germline CDR1 MNHEY, CDR2 SMNVEV (reference sequence). Trimming pared 6 bases from V and 4 bases from J, leaving 9 bases between. The CDR3 extends over 13 amino acids. In nucleotides, the CDR3 is TGTGCCAGCAGGGCAGTAACCACCGGGGAGCTGTTTTTT. It translates to CASRAVTTGELFF.

This clone was observed once. The V and J genes are TRBV19 and TRBJ1-6; tentatively, D is TRBD1 (6 bases). Germline V gives CDR1 LNHDA, CDR2 SQIVND (reference sequence). Trimming removed 6 bases from V and 7 bases from J, with 16 bases in between. The CDR3 is 15 residues long. The CDR3: CASSRQAWDNSPLHF. The CDR3 nucleotides read TGTGCCAGTAGCCGACAGGCCTGGGACAATTCACCCCTCCACTTT.

The chain joins TRBV11-2 to TRBJ2-7, with 12 bases lining up with TRBD2. Trimming took 5 bases from V and 3 from J; bases not matched to a gene: 2. The CDR3 sequence is 14 residues long. CDR1 and CDR2 from the germline V gene are SGHAT and FQNNGV. In DNA, the CDR3 is TGTGCCAGCAGCCGGACTAGCGGGAACTACGAGCAGTACTTC. This sequence encodes CASSRTSGNYEQYF.

The rearrangement links TRBV7-2 to TRBJ1-5, with 7 bases fitting TRBD1. V shed 2 bases, J shed 2 bases, and the junction held 15 bases outside the gene matches. Germline values: CDR1 SGHTA, CDR2 FQGNSA. The CDR3 is made up of 19 amino acids. CDR3 loop: CASSLPYKEDRDGNQPQHF. The CDR3, as DNA: TGTGCCAGCAGCTTACCCTACAAGGAAGACAGGGACGGCAATCAGCCCCAGCATTTT.

CDR3 loop: CAWSVKGPYNQPQHF. CDR3 sequence (DNA): TGTGCCTGGAGTGTAAAGGGGCCATATAATCAGCCCCAGCATTTT. The J gene is TRBJ1-5, the V gene TRBV30, with D possibly matching TRBD1 (5 bases). Trimming shortened V by 0 bases and J by 4 bases, and 13 bases separated the two germline ends. The V gene's germline CDR1 is GTSNPN and CDR2 SVGIG (reference sequence). CDR3 length equals 15 residues.

The genes are TRBV7-9 and TRBJ2-1; TRBD2 agrees at 11 bases. V lost 2 bases, J lost 6 bases, and 3 bases stayed unmatched. The germline CDR1 and CDR2 sequences are SEHNR and FQNEAQ (reference sequence). The CDR3 runs to 15 residues. CDR3 nucleotides: TGTGCCAGCAGCTTAACTAGCGGGGGTGGCAATGAGCAGTTCTTC. This codes for CASSLTSGGGNEQFF. Filled out from reference TRBV7-9 and TRBJ2-1, the complete variable domain reads DTGVSQNPRHKITKRGQNVTFRCDPISEHNRLYWYRQTLGQGPEFLTYFQNEAQLEKSRLLSDRFSAERPKGSFSTLEIQRTEQGDSAMYLCASSLTSGGGNEQFFGPGTRLTVL.

In this sample, this clone turned up once. V is TRBV29-1 and J is TRBJ2-3, with a weak D call TRBD2 (5 bases). The V end lost 8 bases, the J end lost 5 bases, and 11 bases lay between the germline ends. This CDR3 is built from 11 residues. CDR1 SQVTM and CDR2 ANQGSEA come from the germline V gene. The CDR3 loop is CSPGWRDTQYF. The CDR3 region has the DNA TGCAGCCCGGGGTGGAGAGATACGCAGTATTTT.

This chain connects TRBV9 to TRBJ1-2; TRBD1 aligns across 7 bases. The CDR3 extends over 15 amino acids. Germline trimming cut 4 bases from V and 0 bases from J; bases unmatched to any gene: 6. Germline CDR1 SGDLS, CDR2 YYNGEE. The CDR3 region has the DNA TGTGCCAGCAGCCCACGGACAGGCCCTAACTATGGCTACACCTTC. Translating it yields CASSPRTGPNYGYTF.

This clone was observed a handful of times. This chain uses TRBV28 with TRBJ1-5, with D hard to call. This CDR3 region has 15 residues. Trimming shortened V by 7 bases and J by 0 bases, and 13 bases separated the two germline ends. The germline gives CDR1 MDHEN, CDR2 SYDVKM. The CDR3 DNA reads TGTGCCAGCACCCCTCTCGGGGATAGCAATCAGCCCCAGCATTTT. The encoded protein is CASTPLGDSNQPQHF.

The V and J genes are TRBV5-1 and TRBJ1-5; D unclear. Deletions cut 0 bases from V and 1 base from J, with 8 bases between. The germline gives CDR1 SGHRS, CDR2 YFSETQ. The CDR3 contains 15 residues. DNA for the CDR3: TGCGCCAGCAGCTTGGGTGTGGGCAGCAATCAGCCCCAGCATTTT. Its protein is CASSLGVGSNQPQHF.

V gene TRBV7-9 combines with J gene TRBJ2-7; maybe TRBD1 (5 bases). This CDR3 has 12 amino acids. From germline, CDR1 is SEHNR and CDR2 FQNEAQ (reference sequence). Trimming stripped 0 bases from V and 5 bases from J, with 5 bases between. The CDR3 sequence: CASSLAGDEQYF. DNA for the CDR3: TGTGCCAGCAGCTTAGCAGGGGACGAGCAGTACTTC.

The chain employs TRBV6-5 and TRBJ2-1, with a weak D call TRBD1 (6 bases). The V gene's germline CDR1 is MNHEY and CDR2 SVGAGI. Deletions cut 5 bases from V and 7 bases from J, with 12 bases between. This CDR3 has 13 residues. The CDR3 coding sequence is TGTGCCAGCAGTCTAAAGAGGGGGAATGAGCAGTTCTTC. It is translated as CASSLKRGNEQFF.

This clone was seen only once. The CDR3 here is CASSPNSGDGYTF. In DNA form, the CDR3 reads TGTGCCAGCTCACCAAATTCAGGGGATGGCTACACCTTC. This rearrangement joins TRBV18 to TRBJ1-2; a weak D match, TRBD1 (6 bases). The ends were cut back, 2 bases at V and 6 bases at J, with 10 bases in the middle. In germline, CDR1 is KGHSH, CDR2 LQKENI. CDR3 length: 13 residues.

This chain connects TRBV28 to TRBJ2-7; the D gene is possibly TRBD2 (6 bases). The CDR3 runs to 14 residues. V shed 5 bases and J shed 0 bases, with 11 bases lying between them. The V gene's germline CDR1 is MDHEN and CDR2 SYDVKM. The CDR3 protein is CASSPGTFSYEQYF. The DNA for the CDR3 is TGTGCCAGCAGTCCCGGGACTTTCTCCTACGAGCAGTACTTC.

The chain couples TRBV15 to TRBJ1-4; D not resolved. CDR3 length equals 15 residues. Germline lookup yields CDR1 LNHNV and CDR2 YYDKDF (reference sequence). V lost 1 base, J lost 6 bases, and 12 bases lay in between. CDR3 residues: CATSRVRPGDEKLFF. The CDR3 DNA is TGTGCCACCAGCAGAGTCCGACCCGGGGATGAAAAACTGTTTTTT.

The rearrangement joins TRBV13 to TRBJ2-5; TRBD2 matches at 16 bases. V trimming: 1 base; J trimming: 2 bases; junction bases outside the gene matches: 22. The CDR3 consists of 24 residues. Germline V gene sequence: CDR1 PRHDT, CDR2 FYEKMQ (reference sequence). As DNA, the CDR3 is TGTGCCAGCAGCTTAGTTTCCGGGCCCGTTCCGGGACTAGCGGGAGGGCGAAGACAAGAGACCCAGTACTTC. This sequence encodes CASSLVSGPVPGLAGGRRQETQYF.

This chain links TRBV7-8 with TRBJ2-3; the match to TRBD2 covers 8 bases. The CDR3 consists of 16 residues. Germline CDR1 and CDR2: SGHVS and FQNEAQ. V gave up 1 base and J gave up 5 bases; unmatched junction bases: 8. The CDR3 DNA follows: TGTGCCAGCAGCTTAGGACGGGCGGGGGGCGGAGATACGCAGTATTTT. Translated: CASSLGRAGGGDTQYF.

The chain uses TRBV29-1 and TRBJ2-1; 8 bases align to TRBD1. There are 13 residues in the CDR3. Germline CDR1 and CDR2: SQVTM and ANQGSEA. V lost 5 bases to trimming and J lost 5 bases; unmatched junction nucleotides: 5. This CDR3 reads CSVSVDRDNEQFF. CDR3 DNA sequence: TGCAGCGTTTCGGTGGACAGGGACAATGAGCAGTTCTTC.

About this clone itself: Other DNA sequences in the sample encode the same CDR3. This rearrangement joins TRBV15 to TRBJ2-3; no firm D call. CDR3 length equals 12 residues. The germline CDR1 and CDR2 sequences are LNHNV and YYDKDF (reference sequence). Between the trimmed V and J ends, which lost 1 base and 6 bases, there was a span of 5 bases. The CDR3 sequence is CATSRGADTQYF. The DNA for the CDR3 is TGTGCCACCAGCAGAGGGGCCGATACGCAGTATTTT.

The chain is built from TRBV28 and TRBJ1-4; D is uncertain. Trimming left V 8 bases short and J 7 bases short, with 11 bases between. The CDR3 is made up of 12 amino acids. Per the germline V gene, CDR1 is MDHEN and CDR2 is SYDVKM. CDR3 loop: CASRSGSEKLFF. The CDR3 DNA sequence: TGTGCCAGCCGTTCGGGAAGTGAAAAACTGTTTTTT.

The chain uses TRBV9 and TRBJ1-4; 8 bases are a match to TRBD1. This CDR3 region has 15 residues. V lost 4 bases and J lost 7; bases outside the gene matches: 9. Germline V lookup: CDR1 SGDLS, CDR2 YYNGEE. DNA of the CDR3: TGTGCCAGCAGCAATCAAGGACAGGGCGGTGAAAAACTGTTTTTT. It is translated as CASSNQGQGGEKLFF.

The genes are TRBV27 and TRBJ1-6; D is perhaps TRBD1 (5 bases). Trimming shortened V by 0 bases and J by 6 bases, and 12 bases separated the two germline ends. The CDR3 runs 16 residues. Germline values: CDR1 MNHEY, CDR2 SMNVEV (reference sequence). The CDR3 bases are TGTGCCAGCAGTTTATCGATGACAGCCTCTAATTCACCCCTCCACTTT. This encodes CASSLSMTASNSPLHF.

The chain links TRBV4-3 to TRBJ1-5; perhaps TRBD1 as D (5 bases). CDR3 size: 18 residues. CDR1 and CDR2 (germline): LGHNA, YSLEER. V gave up 8 bases and J gave up 0 bases, with 23 bases separating them. The CDR3: CASPLGGRNPHSNQPQHF. The CDR3 DNA sequence: TGCGCCAGCCCCTTGGGGGGACGGAACCCTCATAGCAATCAGCCCCAGCATTTT.

The chain is built from TRBV29-1 and TRBJ1-1, with D possibly matching TRBD1 (5 bases). V lost 7 bases and J 8 bases, leaving 11 bases between the germline ends. There are 10 residues in the CDR3. Germline V gene sequence: CDR1 SQVTM, CDR2 ANQGSEA. CDR3 in DNA: TGCAGCGCCCGACAGAAGGAAGCTTTCTTT. Translation gives CSARQKEAFF.